The 27 T cell receptor beta chains reported below all come from one sample, sequenced in a study of cytomegalovirus exposure and HLA in healthy donors. 13 Jbeta primers and 60 Vbeta primers were used for the PCR. Assay: immunoSEQ multiplex PCR; the TCRdb copy retains only in-frame clones and omits some. The data show 74,000 or so clones, around 79% seen once. Sequencing was done on a sample of PBMCs. These receptors originate from a woman between 40 and 55 years old in good health and CMV-seropositive.

The genes are TRBV15 and TRBJ2-1, with 10 bases aligning to TRBD2. V was pared by 1 base and J by 4 bases, with 4 bases of the junction left unmatched. The V gene's germline CDR1 is LNHNV and CDR2 YYDKDF (reference sequence). The CDR3 spans 16 residues. The CDR3 sequence is CATSRATSGPYNEQFF. The CDR3 bases are TGTGCCACCAGCAGAGCGACTAGCGGGCCTTACAATGAGCAGTTCTTC.

This clone was seen only a few times. The gene calls are TRBV5-1 and TRBJ2-2; 7 bases map to TRBD1. With 4 bases clipped from V and 0 bases from J, the junction kept 3 bases outside the gene matches. This CDR3 spans 15 amino acids. Germline-derived CDR1 and CDR2 are SGHRS and YFSETQ. The CDR3 DNA is TGCGCCAGCAGCCCTGGGACAGCGAACACCGGGGAGCTGTTTTTT. The encoded protein is CASSPGTANTGELFF.

This clone was seen only a few times. The genes are TRBV30 and TRBJ2-3, with 10 nucleotides matching TRBD1. V was pared by 4 bases and J by 3 bases, with 7 bases of the junction left unmatched. In germline, CDR1 is GTSNPN, CDR2 SVGIG (reference sequence). The CDR3 is 15 amino acids. DNA of the CDR3: TGTGCCTGGACCGACAGGGGGCTTCCGACAGATACGCAGTATTTT. Translating gives CAWTDRGLPTDTQYF. Full variable domain (remainder filled in from reference TRBV30 and TRBJ2-3): SQTIHQWPATLVQPVGSPLSLECTVEGTSNPNLYWYRQAAGRGLQLLFYSVGIGQISSEVPQNLSASRPQDRQFILSSKKLLLSDSGFYLCAWTDRGLPTDTQYFGPGTRLTVL.

The V gene is TRBV29-1, the J gene TRBJ2-7, with a possible D match to TRBD2 (6 bases). Germline assignment: CDR1 SQVTM and CDR2 ANQGSEA. Trimming stripped 0 bases from V and 5 bases from J, with 23 bases between. The CDR3 totals 17 residues. The CDR3 loop reads CSVEDAPFGRGVHEQYF. Here the CDR3 DNA reads TGCAGCGTTGAAGATGCGCCTTTCGGGAGAGGTGTCCACGAGCAGTACTTC.

This clone was counted between two and nine times. This rearrangement joins TRBV10-3 to TRBJ1-4; no clear D gene. The CDR3 contains 13 residues. Germline V gene lookup returns CDR1 ENHRY and CDR2 SYGVKD. Trimming cost V 0 bases and J 8 bases, with 7 bases left between them. The CDR3 DNA reads TGTGCCATCAGTGAGTCGAACCGGGAAAAACTGTTTTTT. Its translation is CAISESNREKLFF.

The table lists this clone with a count of one. The chain has TRBV7-9 and TRBJ1-1; D not certain. The V gene lost 2 bases and the J gene lost 3 bases, with 10 bases spanning the gap. The CDR3 is made up of 14 amino acids. Per germline, CDR1 SEHNR and CDR2 FQNEAQ (reference sequence). The CDR3 DNA reads TGTGCCAGCAGCTTACTTGGGGAGGACACTGAAGCTTTCTTT. It encodes CASSLLGEDTEAFF.

The V and J genes are TRBV6-1 and TRBJ1-5; D gene unclear. Trimming pared 5 bases from V and 3 bases from J, leaving 14 bases between. The CDR3 has 15 residues. The germline V gene encodes CDR1 MNHNS and CDR2 SASEGT. CDR3 sequence: CASSIQRTNNQPQHF. In nucleotides, the CDR3 is TGTGCCAGCAGTATACAGCGGACTAACAATCAGCCCCAGCATTTT.

The chain employs TRBV30 and TRBJ1-3, with D perhaps TRBD1 (6 bases). Trimming shortened V by 3 bases and J by 0 bases, and 12 bases separated the two germline ends. Germline loops: CDR1 GTSNPN, CDR2 SVGIG (reference sequence). There are 15 residues in the CDR3. The DNA for the CDR3 is TGTGCCTGGAGAGACAGGAGAAACTCTGGAAACACCATATATTTT. The encoded protein is CAWRDRRNSGNTIYF. Full variable domain (missing parts from reference TRBV30 and TRBJ1-3): SQTIHQWPATLVQPVGSPLSLECTVEGTSNPNLYWYRQAAGRGLQLLFYSVGIGQISSEVPQNLSASRPQDRQFILSSKKLLLSDSGFYLCAWRDRRNSGNTIYFGEGSWLTVV.

This rearrangement joins TRBV25-1 to TRBJ1-3; D is undetermined. The CDR3 has 15 residues. Germline V CDR1 and CDR2: MGHDK, SYGVNS. V lost 7 bases to trimming and J lost 1 base, with 14 bases between them. CDR3 amino acids: CASTRGRGSGNTIYF. CDR3 coding DNA: TGTGCCAGCACACGTGGACGGGGATCTGGAAACACCATATATTTT. Complete variable domain (other parts from reference TRBV25-1 and TRBJ1-3): EADIYQTPRYLVIGTGKKITLECSQTMGHDKMYWYQQDPGMELHLIHYSYGVNSTEKGDLSSESTVSRIRTEHFPLTLESARPSHTSQYLCASTRGRGSGNTIYFGEGSWLTVV.

V is TRBV6-1 and J is TRBJ1-5; TRBD1 might be the D (6 bases). Germline-derived CDR1 and CDR2 are MNHNS and SASEGT. The CDR3 has 14 residues. V was trimmed by 6 bases and J by 5 bases, leaving 14 bases between them. CDR3 protein: CASSDRQEYQPQHF. DNA for the CDR3: TGTGCCAGCAGCGACAGACAGGAATATCAGCCCCAGCATTTT.

V is TRBV7-9 and J is TRBJ2-1; 10 nucleotides line up with TRBD2. J gave up 3 bases and V 5 bases, and 10 bases lay outside the gene matches. The germline gives CDR1 SEHNR, CDR2 FQNEAQ (reference sequence). The CDR3 sequence is 17 residues long. This chain's CDR3 is CASSPYWTSGNYNEQFF. The CDR3 nucleotides are TGTGCCAGCAGCCCCTATTGGACTAGCGGCAACTACAATGAGCAGTTCTTC.

The chain combines TRBV7-2 with TRBJ2-1, with TRBD2 as a possible D gene (5 bases). The V end was cut by 1 base, the J end by 5 bases, with 6 bases between. The germline gives CDR1 SGHTA, CDR2 FQGNSA. This CDR3 is 13 amino acids long. The CDR3, as DNA: TGTGCCAGCAGCTTAGGGACTCACAATGAGCAGTTCTTC. Translated: CASSLGTHNEQFF. The full variable domain, with the rest looked up from reference TRBV7-2 and TRBJ2-1, is GAGVSQSPSNKVTEKGKDVELRCDPISGHTALYWYRQSLGQGLEFLIYFQGNSAPDKSGLPSDRFSAERTGGSVSTLTIQRTQQEDSAVYLCASSLGTHNEQFFGPGTRLTVL.

This clone was seen only a few times. This rearrangement joins TRBV18 to TRBJ2-1; 9 bases align to TRBD2. CDR3 length equals 16 residues. The germline V gene has CDR1 KGHSH and CDR2 LQKENI. The J segment lost 5 bases and the V segment lost 3 bases, leaving 8 bases of the junction unmatched. CDR3: CASSPLGTSRDNEQFF. CDR3 nucleotide sequence: TGTGCCAGCTCACCTCTCGGGACTAGCAGAGACAATGAGCAGTTCTTC.

This rearrangement joins TRBV5-5 to TRBJ2-7, with TRBD2 identical over 11 bases. Germline CDR1 reads SGHKS; CDR2 reads YYEKEE (reference sequence). CDR3 length: 15 residues. CDR3 DNA sequence: TGTACCATAGACCCGACTAGCGGGAAATCCTACGAGCAGTACTTC. Translation: CTIDPTSGKSYEQYF.

The chain uses TRBV7-9 and TRBJ2-1, with 14 bases fitting TRBD2. The CDR3 contains 18 residues. Germline V CDR1 and CDR2: SEHNR, FQNEAQ (reference sequence). Germline trimming cut 5 bases from V and 3 bases from J; bases unmatched to any gene: 9. This CDR3 is CASSIPAGTSGSYNEQFF. The DNA of the CDR3 is TGTGCCAGCAGCATCCCCGCGGGGACTAGCGGGAGCTACAATGAGCAGTTCTTC.

This chain links TRBV29-1 with TRBJ1-1; perhaps TRBD1 as D (5 bases). The CDR3 runs to 13 residues. The germline CDR1 and CDR2 sequences are SQVTM and ANQGSEA. With 0 bases removed from V and 3 bases from J, the gap between germline ends came to 8 bases. DNA of the CDR3: TGCAGCGTTGAAGAGGGAGGGGACACTGAAGCTTTCTTT. Translation: CSVEEGGDTEAFF.

This chain connects TRBV18 to TRBJ2-4; D uncertain. The CDR3 consists of 15 residues. Trimming pared 1 base from V and 11 bases from J, leaving 18 bases between. Germline V lookup: CDR1 KGHSH, CDR2 LQKENI. The CDR3 nucleotides are TGTGCCAGCTCACCACGAGATGGTGACTTGACCGTTCAGTACTTC. Translated, it gives CASSPRDGDLTVQYF.

This sequence joins TRBV5-4 and TRBJ2-7; TRBD1 matches 9 bases. V was clipped by 4 bases and J by 4 bases; unmatched bases: 12. Germline lookup yields CDR1 SGHNT and CDR2 YYREEE (reference sequence). CDR3 length: 16 residues. The CDR3 loop reads CASSPGSGQGTYEQYF. In DNA, the CDR3 is TGTGCCAGCAGCCCCGGCTCAGGACAGGGGACGTACGAGCAGTACTTC.

The V and J genes are TRBV14 and TRBJ1-2; 9 bases agree with TRBD1. Germline CDR1 is SGHDN and CDR2 is FVKESK. The CDR3 extends over 14 amino acids. J was trimmed by 7 bases and V by 4 bases; bases with no gene match: 7. DNA for the CDR3: TGTGCCAGCAGCCGACAGGGGGGCCGGGGTGGCTACACCTTC. This sequence encodes CASSRQGGRGGYTF.

V gene TRBV6-1 combines with J gene TRBJ1-6; 9 nucleotides match TRBD1. CDR1 MNHNS and CDR2 SASEGT come from the germline V gene. V trimming: 2 bases; J trimming: 8 bases; junction bases outside the gene matches: 7. The CDR3 runs to 16 residues. CDR3 DNA: TGTGCCAGCAGTGAACTGGGCCGACAGGGGGATTCACCCCTCCACTTT. Its translation: CASSELGRQGDSPLHF.

The genes are TRBV10-2 and TRBJ1-5; D may be TRBD1 (5 bases). The V gene's germline CDR1 is WSHSY and CDR2 SAAADI. The CDR3 sequence is 13 residues long. Trimming left V 7 bases short and J 2 bases short, with 9 bases between. For the CDR3, the DNA is TGCGCCAGCAACGACAGAGGCAATCAGCCCCAGCATTTT. Translation: CASNDRGNQPQHF.

V gene TRBV5-1 combines with J gene TRBJ1-4; 9 bases align to TRBD1. This CDR3 is built from 15 residues. The trim removed 4 bases at V and 10 bases at J, leaving 11 bases unmatched. Germline loops: CDR1 SGHRS, CDR2 YFSETQ. The CDR3 nucleotides are TGCGCCAGCAGCGCGCCTGACAGGGGGGAGAGAAAACTGTTTTTT. Translated, it gives CASSAPDRGERKLFF. The whole variable domain, filled in from reference TRBV5-1 and TRBJ1-4, reads KAGVTQTPRYLIKTRGQQVTLSCSPISGHRSVSWYQQTPGQGLQFLFEYFSETQRNKGNFPGRFSGRQFSNSRSEMNVSTLELGDSALYLCASSAPDRGERKLFFGSGTQLSVL.

This clone was observed many times. V usage is TRBV7-2 and J usage is TRBJ2-1, with TRBD2 matching 11 bases. V trimming: 5 bases; J trimming: 8 bases; junction bases outside the gene matches: 8. Germline V CDR1 and CDR2: SGHTA, FQGNSA. CDR3 length: 15 residues. This chain's CDR3 is CASSLILAGGDEQFF. In nucleotides, the CDR3 is TGTGCCAGCAGCCTCATTCTAGCGGGAGGCGATGAGCAGTTCTTC.

V gene TRBV30 combines with J gene TRBJ2-2; TRBD1 might be the D (5 bases). CDR1 GTSNPN and CDR2 SVGIG come from the germline V gene (reference sequence). The CDR3 consists of 14 residues. The ends were cut back, 5 bases at V and 1 base at J, with 11 bases in the middle. In nucleotides, the CDR3 is TGTGCCTGGGACCAAGACAGGAACACCGGGGAGCTGTTTTTT. Amino acids: CAWDQDRNTGELFF.

The V and J genes are TRBV2 and TRBJ1-5, with D perhaps TRBD1 (6 bases). Trimming removed 3 bases at V and 2 bases at J, with 14 bases between. Germline V gene sequence: CDR1 SNHLY, CDR2 FYNNEI. The CDR3 runs to 16 residues. CDR3: CASSEVRGGGNQPQHF. As DNA, the CDR3 is TGTGCCAGCAGTGAGGTCCGCGGGGGCGGCAATCAGCCCCAGCATTTT.

The chain uses TRBV28 and TRBJ2-7; 12 nucleotides agree with TRBD1. The germline CDR1 and CDR2 sequences are MDHEN and SYDVKM. This CDR3 spans 14 amino acids. V was pared by 8 bases and J by 6 bases, with 8 bases of the junction left unmatched. CDR3 residues: CASLRGTGGSEQYF. The CDR3 DNA reads TGTGCCAGCCTCCGCGGGACAGGGGGCTCCGAGCAGTACTTC.

This clone was seen a single time. The chain carries TRBV28 and TRBJ1-6; weak D call: TRBD1 (6 bases). CDR3 length: 15 residues. Germline V gene data show CDR1 as MDHEN and CDR2 as SYDVKM. Deletions cut 2 bases from V and 5 bases from J, with 10 bases between. CDR3 nucleotide sequence: TGTGCCAGCAGTTTAGGAACAGGGCATAATTCACCCCTCCACTTT. Translated: CASSLGTGHNSPLHF. Full variable domain (rest looked up from reference TRBV28 and TRBJ1-6): DVKVTQSSRYLVKRTGEKVFLECVQDMDHENMFWYRQDPGLGLRLIYFSYDVKMKEKGDIPEGYSVSREKKERFSLILESASTNQTSMYLCASSLGTGHNSPLHFGNGTRLTVT.